One and the same sample provided the 23 T cell receptor beta chains below, sequenced in a study of cytomegalovirus exposure and HLA in healthy donors. Researchers ran the PCR with 60 Vbeta and 13 Jbeta primers. Assay: immunoSEQ multiplex PCR; the TCRdb copy retains only in-frame clones and omits some. The sample yields under 150,000 clones, over 70% seen once. The specimen was PBMCs. These receptor sequences come from a woman under 30 in good health and CMV-seronegative.

This clone was detected only once. The chain recombines TRBV27 with TRBJ1-5, with TRBD1 matching 9 bases. The germline V gene has CDR1 MNHEY and CDR2 SMNVEV (reference sequence). The CDR3 consists of 15 residues. Trimming took 5 bases from V and 9 from J; bases not matched to a gene: 11. CDR3 loop: CASSTGGTGYRPQHF. The CDR3 nucleotides read TGTGCCAGCAGTACCGGCGGGACAGGGTATCGGCCCCAGCATTTT.

V and J are TRBV7-8 and TRBJ2-7; the match to TRBD1 covers 9 bases. Unmatched junction bases numbered 6, after V lost 1 base and J lost 5 bases. The CDR3 runs to 15 residues. Germline assignment: CDR1 SGHVS and CDR2 FQNEAQ. CDR3 loop: CASSLGDRVPNEQYF. The CDR3 bases are TGTGCCAGCAGCTTAGGGGACAGGGTCCCTAACGAGCAGTACTTC.

The chain links TRBV7-8 to TRBJ1-5; D uncertain. This CDR3 contains 14 residues. Trimming shortened V by 2 bases and J by 6 bases, and 11 bases separated the two germline ends. The germline gives CDR1 SGHVS, CDR2 FQNEAQ. Written as DNA, the CDR3 is TGTGCCAGCAGCTTAAACCGGGGAGGTCAGCCCCAGCATTTT. Translation gives CASSLNRGGQPQHF.

The chain has TRBV4-1 and TRBJ1-2; D not resolved. V lost 0 bases and J lost 3, with 11 bases in between. Germline values: CDR1 MGHRA, CDR2 YSYEKL. This CDR3 is built from 15 residues. CDR3 DNA sequence: TGCGCCAGCAGCCAAGATAACGGAGCCTACTATGGCTACACCTTC. It yields the protein CASSQDNGAYYGYTF.

The chain employs TRBV6-5 and TRBJ1-4, with D unclear. The germline V and J ends were trimmed by 8 bases and 7 bases, with 8 bases remaining between them. Germline CDR1 is MNHEY and CDR2 is SVGAGI. The CDR3 covers 11 residues. CDR3 in amino acids: CASGEAEKLFF. CDR3 nucleotides: TGTGCCAGCGGGGAGGCTGAAAAACTGTTTTTT.

CDR3 in DNA: TGTGCCAGGGGACTAGCGGGAATAAACACCGGGGAGCTGTTTTTT. Its translation: CARGLAGINTGELFF. The chain joins TRBV2 to TRBJ2-2; 13 positions agree with TRBD2. Trimming took 9 bases from V and 2 from J; bases not matched to a gene: 3. Germline loops: CDR1 SNHLY, CDR2 FYNNEI. CDR3 length: 15 amino acids.

J is TRBJ2-3 and V is TRBV27; D gene unclear. From germline, CDR1 is MNHEY and CDR2 SMNVEV (reference sequence). This CDR3 spans 13 amino acids. Trimming removed 6 bases from V and 3 bases from J, with 10 bases in between. The CDR3 sequence: CASRPPGTDTQYF. For the CDR3, the DNA is TGTGCCAGCAGGCCCCCAGGTACAGATACGCAGTATTTT.

The chain combines TRBV2 with TRBJ1-5, with TRBD1 identical over 10 bases. V dropped 6 bases and J dropped 2; count of bases not matched to a gene: 10. The CDR3 has 17 amino acids. Germline V CDR1 and CDR2: SNHLY, FYNNEI. The CDR3 region has the DNA TGTGCCAGCAGCCGAGAAACGACAGGGGGCGGCAATCAGCCCCAGCATTTT. This sequence encodes CASSRETTGGGNQPQHF.

The chain joins TRBV30 to TRBJ2-5; TRBD2 agrees at 7 bases. Germline trimming cut 1 base from V and 8 bases from J; bases unmatched to any gene: 10. This CDR3 region has 14 residues. Germline lookup yields CDR1 GTSNPN and CDR2 SVGIG (reference sequence). Here the CDR3 reads CAWSASSGGRTQYF. The CDR3, as DNA: TGTGCCTGGAGTGCCTCTAGCGGAGGGCGTACCCAGTACTTC.

The chain combines TRBV30 with TRBJ2-2, with TRBD1 as a possible D gene (6 bases). This CDR3 has 14 residues. Trimming removed 7 bases from V and 0 bases from J, with 12 bases in between. Germline V gives CDR1 GTSNPN, CDR2 SVGIG (reference sequence). The DNA of the CDR3 is TGTGCCTCGCGGACAGCGTCGAACACCGGGGAGCTGTTTTTT. Residues: CASRTASNTGELFF. The entire variable domain, with the rest obtained from reference TRBV30 and TRBJ2-2, is as follows: SQTIHQWPATLVQPVGSPLSLECTVEGTSNPNLYWYRQAAGRGLQLLFYSVGIGQISSEVPQNLSASRPQDRQFILSSKKLLLSDSGFYLCASRTASNTGELFFGEGSRLTVL.

The chain has TRBV7-2 and TRBJ1-2; TRBD1 matches 8 bases. Germline trimming cut 5 bases from V and 4 bases from J; bases unmatched to any gene: 6. The germline CDR1 and CDR2 sequences are SGHTA and FQGNSA. This CDR3 is 14 amino acids long. For the CDR3, the DNA is TGTGCCAGCAGCGTGGACAGGGTAATCTATGGCTACACCTTC. This translates into CASSVDRVIYGYTF.

The chain recombines TRBV7-9 with TRBJ1-5, with D perhaps TRBD1 (6 bases). This CDR3 has 13 residues. Germline loops: CDR1 SEHNR, CDR2 FQNEAQ (reference sequence). V lost 3 bases, J lost 7 bases, and 10 bases lay in between. CDR3 bases: TGTGCCAGCAGCTTTCAGGGGTGGCAGCCCCAGCATTTT. This sequence encodes CASSFQGWQPQHF.

The chain couples TRBV19 to TRBJ2-2; a possible D gene is TRBD1 (5 bases). The germline V gene encodes CDR1 LNHDA and CDR2 SQIVND (reference sequence). V was pared by 7 bases and J by 5 bases, with 17 bases between. The CDR3 is made up of 15 amino acids. CDR3 sequence reads: CASKTGQGMTGELFF. Written as DNA, the CDR3 is TGTGCCAGTAAGACCGGCCAGGGTATGACCGGGGAGCTGTTTTTT.

The chain uses TRBV5-1 and TRBJ2-7, with a possible D match to TRBD2 (5 bases). The CDR3 contains 14 residues. Germline CDR1 is SGHRS and CDR2 is YFSETQ. Trimming pared 3 bases from V and 1 base from J, leaving 11 bases between. For the CDR3, the DNA is TGCGCCAGCAGCTCTACGGGGTCTTCCTACGAGCAGTACTTC. It specifies CASSSTGSSYEQYF.

V usage is TRBV30 and J usage is TRBJ2-2; D is uncertain. CDR1 and CDR2 from the germline V gene are GTSNPN and SVGIG (reference sequence). CDR3 length equals 12 residues. Trimming shortened V by 3 bases and J by 5 bases, and 7 bases separated the two germline ends. CDR3 protein: CAWSRGTGELFF. In nucleotides, the CDR3 is TGTGCCTGGAGCCGAGGTACCGGGGAGCTGTTTTTT.

The chain couples TRBV5-6 to TRBJ2-5; weak D call: TRBD1 (5 bases). Trimming shortened V by 0 bases and J by 0 bases, and 9 bases separated the two germline ends. This CDR3 is 15 amino acids long. The germline V gene encodes CDR1 SGHDT and CDR2 YYEEEE. CDR3 residues: CASSLGQGYQETQYF. In DNA, the CDR3 is TGTGCCAGCAGCTTGGGCCAGGGTTACCAAGAGACCCAGTACTTC.

This sequence joins TRBV4-1 and TRBJ2-3; D gene uncertain. Germline lookup yields CDR1 MGHRA and CDR2 YSYEKL. This CDR3 has 14 residues. The ends were cut back, 1 base at V and 6 bases at J, with 11 bases in the middle. The CDR3 here is CASSQGGPLDTQYF. CDR3 bases: TGCGCCAGCAGCCAAGGAGGTCCTCTGGATACGCAGTATTTT.

Here the CDR3 DNA reads TGTGCCAGCAGCTTGGCCGGGACAGGGCGAAAAAGGGAGCAGTACTTC. This gives the protein CASSLAGTGRKREQYF. The chain couples TRBV5-6 to TRBJ2-7, with 9 bases fitting TRBD1. Germline assignment: CDR1 SGHDT and CDR2 YYEEEE. This CDR3 is 16 amino acids long. The trim removed 0 bases at V and 7 bases at J, leaving 11 bases unmatched.

As for this clone: Relative to the germline gene, one junction end is altered; a read error may explain this. The chain has TRBV6-6 and TRBJ1-4, with 7 bases matching TRBD1. This CDR3 comprises 15 residues. From germline, CDR1 is MNHNY and CDR2 SVGAGI (reference sequence). CDR3 nucleotide sequence: TGTGCCAGCAATTACGGACAGGAGGCGTCTGAAAAACTGTTTTTT. Encoded protein: CASNYGQEASEKLFF.

The rearrangement uses TRBV9 and TRBJ1-2; a possible D gene is TRBD1 (6 bases). CDR3 length: 14 amino acids. Trimming took 5 bases from V and 0 from J, leaving 11 bases between them. The germline V gene encodes CDR1 SGDLS and CDR2 YYNGEE. The CDR3 spells CASRAGQTNYGYTF. The CDR3 bases are TGTGCCAGCAGAGCAGGACAGACTAACTATGGCTACACCTTC.

This chain connects TRBV4-2 to TRBJ1-1; D not resolved. Trimming removed 0 bases from V and 6 bases from J, with 17 bases in between. The CDR3 runs to 16 residues. Germline CDR1 and CDR2: LGHNA and YNFKEQ. The CDR3 spells CASSQDRPGGLAEAFF. The CDR3 DNA reads as TGTGCCAGCAGCCAAGATCGACCGGGAGGGTTGGCTGAAGCTTTCTTT.

The chain uses TRBV11-2 and TRBJ2-5; 8 bases line up with TRBD2. The CDR3 runs 15 residues. V shed 2 bases and J 6 bases; nucleotides not matched to a gene: 8. CDR1 and CDR2 (germline): SGHAT, FQNNGV. CDR3 coding DNA: TGTGCCAGCAGCTTATTAGTGACTAGCGCTAAGACCCAGTACTTC. It yields the protein CASSLLVTSAKTQYF.

The count of this clone is one. One end of the junction does not line up with germline, which may come from a read error. This chain uses TRBV25-1 with TRBJ2-3; 10 bases fit TRBD2. From germline, CDR1 is MGHDK and CDR2 SYGVNS. The CDR3 length is 18 residues. CDR3 bases: TGTGCCATCAGTGGGGGGACAGCGGGAGGGACTAGCACAGATACGCAGTATTTT. Protein: CAISGGTAGGTSTDTQYF.